Sequencing of this TCR beta chain was carried out in a study of cytomegalovirus exposure and HLA in healthy donors. Study at large: A later analysis reported the same platform for the roughly 120 validation repertoires and the approximately 720 first-cohort repertoires.

The CDR3 runs 16 residues. The trim removed 2 bases at V and 6 bases at J, leaving 2 bases unmatched. The germline V gene has CDR1 MGHRA and CDR2 YSYEKL. Produced via immunoSEQ multiplex PCR; TCRdb's table is partial and in-frame only. This repertoire shows 120,000 to 150,000 clones, about 86% found once; its top ten account for 2.9%. The genes are TRBV4-1 and TRBJ2-2; 14 bases map to TRBD2. Sequencing used PBMCs. The sequence derives from a man aged 18 to 29 in good health and CMV-seronegative. Here the CDR3 DNA reads TGCGCCAGCAGCCAATGGACTAGCGGGGGGCCCGGGGAGCTGTTTTTT. Its protein is CASSQWTSGGPGELFF.